This T cell receptor beta chain was captured by sequencing in a study of T cells in Graves' hyperthyroidism and ophthalmopathy. The study defined stable Graves' hyperthyroidism as no ophthalmopathy progression within 18 months. The length of the CDR3 is 13 residues. Germline CDR1 is SNHLY and CDR2 is FYNNEI. V gave up 4 bases and J gave up 4 bases, with 10 bases separating them. Amplified TCR beta CDR3 regions came from RNA transcripts. The TCR CDR3 was amplified in a first-round RT-PCR using the HTBI primer set. TCRdb redid the calling of the multiplex PCR reads with MiXCR, one entry per CDR3 protein. The table shows a few hundred thousand distinct CDR3 sequences, with 15% to 19% occurring only once.

The receptor's source is a woman between 18 and 30 years old with Graves' hyperthyroidism. V and J are TRBV2 and TRBJ2-5; maybe TRBD2 (5 bases). The sample was blood. This chain's CDR3 is CASSGSSPETQYF. The CDR3 DNA reads TGTGCCAGCAGTGGATCTAGCCCAGAGACCCAGTACTTC.